This T cell receptor beta chain appears in the sequencing data of a study of T cells in Graves' hyperthyroidism and ophthalmopathy (dated by TCRdb to the late 2010s). A note on the overall study: Peripheral blood was collected at initial diagnosis, before any treatment. The paper reports TCR Vbeta CDR3 sequencing of approximately 140 peripheral blood samples: under 45 ophthalmopathy, fewer than 80 hyperthyroidism and approximately 17 progressor patients. The roughly 100 discovery patients were randomly divided into training and test sets at a 7:3 ratio. To identify TCR V-J signatures that set the groups apart, the researchers used a discovery cohort of about a hundred patients, made up of roughly 45 with Graves' ophthalmopathy and about 60 with stable Graves' hyperthyroidism. Prospective prediction of ophthalmopathy was tested in an independent validation cohort consisting of fewer than 20 hyperthyroidism patients and approximately 16 patients who later progressed to ophthalmopathy. Thyroid tissue and blood T-cell repertoires from six or seven Graves' hyperthyroidism patients were also compared in the study. Following sampling, methimazole starting at 30 mg daily was given to hyperthyroidism patients, and high-dose intravenous methylprednisolone was given to ophthalmopathy patients.

Its CDR3 holds 13 amino acids, cysteine through phenylalanine. Of the read, only the CDR3 DNA is kept; its 39 bases are in frame from base 1. Germline trimming amounts to 7 bases on V and 4 bases on J, with 9 as the count of junction bases outside the gene matches. As encoded in the germline V gene, CDR1 is SQVTM while CDR2 is ANQGSEA. Amplification of TCR beta CDR3 regions was carried out from RNA transcripts. For the first round of RT-PCR on the TCR CDR3, the HTBI primer set was used together with the Qiagen OneStep RT-PCR kit. Libraries were constructed in a second round of multiplex PCR, after which size selection and purification were carried out. Libraries were sequenced paired-end with 100 bp reads on an Illumina HiSeq2000. The study's own analysis went as follows. SOAPnuke was used to process the raw data, throwing out any read that contained adapters or uncalled bases, had a mean Phred below 15, or lacked an exact constant-primer or identifier match. COPE v1.2.5 was used to merge the high-quality paired reads, and each unique nucleotide sequence was defined as a clonotype. Clonotypes were aligned to IMGT TRBV, TRBD and TRBJ reference segments using MiTCR v1.1. The analysis included only V-J combinations with a frequency above 0.0001, which together covered more than 99% of the repertoires. A TCS score was defined as the ratio between F50 (clonal expansion) and ExV (chaos), using BLOSUM62-based TCRdist between CDR3 peptides within each V-J. Welch's t-statistics and random forest reduced around 520 V-J features to about 12, which were used in a naive Bayes classifier (R e1071). The Morisita-Horn index was used to measure how similar the thyroid and blood repertoires were. TCRdb itself trimmed the public reads at Q25 with fastp, ran MiXCR and retained productive beta chains. CDR3 protein sequences are deduplicated, and each keeps its most common genes and DNA. What appears here as the V and J calls and clone size reflects TCRdb's work, not the paper's. A total of around 700,000 distinct CDR3 sequences appear in this sample, about a third of them only once. The ten largest clones add up to approximately 31% of the sample.

Details on this clonotype: No cognate antigen has been identified for it. No per-base quality is available; no much larger clone lies one base away.

What the research found in general, with its limitations: A 13 V-J signature model separated ophthalmopathy from stable hyperthyroidism, with about 88% sensitivity and 81.08% specificity in cross-validation and 80%/75% in testing. No statistical method was used to fix the sample size in advance, and group allocation was not hidden from the investigators. During validation, the model predicted progression to ophthalmopathy a median of about 5.9 months ahead of onset, with around 71% sensitivity and around 72% specificity. Most expanded thyroid clonotypes (frequency above 0.001) were also found in blood, which suggests that blood repertoires may mirror thyroid immune responses.

Stable Graves' hyperthyroidism was defined as the absence of progression to ophthalmopathy over 18 months of follow-up. Hyperthyroidism patients were newly diagnosed, had a disease duration of under 2 months, and were aged 18 to 65 years. Exclusion was applied to patients with uncontrolled infections, other autoimmune diseases, pregnancy or lactation. Diagnoses relied on clinical symptoms, serum thyroxine and TRAb, thyroid ultrasound and orbital computed tomography. PBMCs were separated from around 9.1 ml of fresh peripheral blood using Ficoll-Paque density gradient centrifugation. Total RNA was extracted using Trizol reagent, and RNA quality was assessed on an Agilent 2100 Bioanalyzer.

Material for sequencing was blood. This receptor was identified in a woman aged 40-49 years with Graves' hyperthyroidism. This chain is built from TRBV29-1 and TRBJ2-5, with 7 central nucleotides matching TRBD1. The CDR3 protein is CSARQGKAETQYF. The nucleotides read TGCAGCGCTAGACAGGGAAAAGCAGAGACCCAGTACTTC.